The TCR beta chain described here comes from a study of blood T cell repertoires in COVID-19. Study summary: Samples representing acute and convalescent COVID-19 were sourced from the United States, Italy and Spain. Sample material is recorded as cDNA or gDNA derived from T cells, B-cell-depleted T cells, or PBMCs.

Methods used by the authors: Scientists estimated how many nucleated cells there were by amplifying reference gene primers. The method was immunoSEQ multiplex PCR; TCRdb's version includes in-frame clones alone and lacks a portion of them. That table supplies the V and J calls and clone size; D and trimming were determined from the DNA. Of roughly 200,000 clones listed, 88% are singletons. Germline CDR1 reads MNHEY; CDR2 reads SVGAGI. The CDR3 totals 12 residues. The V gene lost 6 bases and the J gene lost 4 bases, with 6 bases spanning the gap. Source material: PBMCs or T cells enriched from blood (not recorded which). This receptor was taken from a woman aged 25 to 39 who had recovered from COVID-19. The rearrangement joins TRBV6-5 to TRBJ2-2, with no clear D. The CDR3 protein is CASRSFTGELFF. The CDR3 DNA is TGTGCCAGCAGATCTTTCACCGGGGAGCTGTTTTTT.